Shown below are 5 T cell receptor beta chains from a single sample sequenced in a study of regulatory and conventional T cells in RAG deficiency. Sequencing used immunoSEQ multiplex PCR; TCRdb keeps in-frame clones, though not all of them. The sample lists 34,000 or so clones, over 75% occurring once. The sample was also reused in another study, on regulatory T cells. That study adds: The primer mix had 52 TRBV and 13 TRBJ primers.

Material: CD8+ T cells sorted from blood. These receptors all stem from a human donor in good health.

This CDR3 reads CASSVGTGGEYNEQFF. In nucleotides, the CDR3 is TGTGCCAGCAGCGTAGGGACTGGCGGGGAGTACAATGAGCAGTTCTTC. This chain links TRBV9 with TRBJ2-1; possible D gene TRBD2, 6 bases. CDR1 SGDLS and CDR2 YYNGEE come from the germline V gene. The V and J ends lost 0 bases and 4 bases respectively, with 14 bases between them. CDR3 length: 16 residues.

The rearrangement joins TRBV6-1 to TRBJ2-7, with TRBD1 matching over 8 bases. The CDR3 is made up of 14 amino acids. Unmatched junction bases numbered 7, after V lost 5 bases and J lost 4 bases. From germline, CDR1 is MNHNS and CDR2 SASEGT. The DNA of the CDR3 is TGTGCCAGCAGTCCGCGACAGGGGAAGTACGAGCAGTACTTC. Translation gives CASSPRQGKYEQYF.

The table lists this clone with a few counts. The J gene is TRBJ2-7, the V gene TRBV2, with TRBD2 matching over 14 bases. V shed 3 bases and J 6 bases; nucleotides not matched to a gene: 10. From germline, CDR1 is SNHLY and CDR2 FYNNEI. This CDR3 region has 17 residues. The CDR3 protein is CASSEGLGTSGRSEQYF. The CDR3 coding sequence is TGTGCCAGCAGTGAGGGGTTAGGGACTAGCGGGAGAAGCGAGCAGTACTTC.

The chain combines TRBV7-8 with TRBJ1-6; no reliable D call. The V end was cut by 5 bases, the J end by 10 bases, with 18 bases between. The length of the CDR3 is 15 residues. Germline V CDR1 and CDR2: SGHVS, FQNEAQ. The CDR3 DNA sequence: TGTGCCAGCAGCGCGGGCCTGGGGAAGGGATCACCCCTCCACTTT. Translating gives CASSAGLGKGSPLHF.

The chain is built from TRBV10-3 and TRBJ2-5; D possibly corresponds to TRBD1 (6 bases). The CDR3 runs to 16 residues. Germline V gene data show CDR1 as ENHRY and CDR2 as SYGVKD. Trimming removed 0 bases from V and 1 base from J, with 12 bases in between. CDR3 in DNA: TGTGCCATCAGTGAGTCGTGGGGGCTCGCCCAAGAGACCCAGTACTTC. As protein: CAISESWGLAQETQYF.